A selection of T cell receptor beta chains follows, all from one sample in a study of T cell responses to AZD1222 COVID-19 vaccine. This table comes from immunoSEQ multiplex PCR, and its TCRdb copy is limited to in-frame clones, with some not included. Here the sample spans about 140,000 clones, about 92% being singletons. The sample consisted of peripheral blood, taken after recovery from COVID-19. Receptors were obtained from an adult who had recovered from COVID-19. The CDR3 runs from the conserved cysteine through the conserved F or W. The D gene is left open where the match is weak. Expanded clones get a size class; other rows say once, few or many, or leave the size out.

CDR3 protein: CAISEGQDKGNTIYF
CDR3 DNA: TGTGCCATCAGTGAGGGGCAGGATAAAGGAAACACCATATATTTT
D gene: .
J gene: TRBJ1-3
V gene: TRBV10-3
clone size: .

CDR3 protein: CASSEGTGGLLYGYTF
CDR3 DNA: TGTGCCAGCAGTGAGGGGACAGGGGGCTTACTGTATGGCTACACCTTC
D gene: TRBD1
J gene: TRBJ1-2
V gene: TRBV2
clone size: .

CDR3 protein: CASSIGDRGNQPQHF
CDR3 DNA: TGTGCCAGTAGTATCGGGGACAGGGGGAATCAGCCCCAGCATTTT
D gene: TRBD1
J gene: TRBJ1-5
V gene: TRBV19
clone size: once

CDR3 protein: CAPILVQGDYEQYF
CDR3 DNA: TGTGCCCCCATACTTGTACAGGGGGACTACGAGCAGTACTTC
D gene: TRBD1
J gene: TRBJ2-7
V gene: TRBV30
clone size: .

CDR3 protein: CASSARRATRGYGYTF
CDR3 DNA: TGTGCCAGTAGTGCCCGGCGGGCGACGCGGGGCTATGGCTACACCTTC
D gene: .
J gene: TRBJ1-2
V gene: TRBV19
clone size: .

CDR3 protein: CASSQGTRRGVYSNQPQHF
CDR3 DNA: TGTGCCAGCAGCCAAGGGACGAGGCGTGGAGTATATAGCAATCAGCCCCAGCATTTT
D gene: .
J gene: TRBJ1-5
V gene: TRBV4-2
clone size: few

CDR3 protein: CASSQDRGVYYGYTF
CDR3 DNA: TGTGCCAGCAGCCAAGATCGGGGGGTGTACTATGGCTACACCTTC
D gene: .
J gene: TRBJ1-2
V gene: TRBV3-1/TRBV3-2
clone size: .

CDR3 protein: CASSFQWIAKNIQYF
CDR3 DNA: TGTGCCAGCAGTTTCCAATGGATAGCCAAAAACATTCAGTACTTC
D gene: .
J gene: TRBJ2-4
V gene: TRBV28
clone size: .

CDR3 protein: CASSFSDRNTGELFF
CDR3 DNA: TGTGCCAGCAGCTTCAGTGACCGGAACACCGGGGAGCTGTTTTTT
D gene: .
J gene: TRBJ2-2
V gene: TRBV7-8
clone size: .

CDR3 protein: CASSSPRFPFGGAHGYTF
CDR3 DNA: TGTGCCAGTAGCTCCCCCAGGTTTCCGTTTGGGGGGGCGCATGGCTACACCTTC
D gene: .
J gene: TRBJ1-2
V gene: TRBV19
clone size: .

CDR3 protein: CASSLQGAGGYTF
CDR3 DNA: TGTGCCAGCAGTCTACAGGGGGCGGGCGGCTACACCTTC
D gene: TRBD1
J gene: TRBJ1-2
V gene: TRBV12-3/TRBV12-4
clone size: .

CDR3 protein: CASSFQGVGRPVGSNYGYTF
CDR3 DNA: TGTGCCAGCAGTTTCCAAGGGGTGGGACGACCGGTAGGCTCGAACTATGGCTACACCTTC
D gene: .
J gene: TRBJ1-2
V gene: TRBV28
clone size: .

CDR3 protein: CATSDPGSGETQYF
CDR3 DNA: TGTGCCACCAGTGACCCGGGATCGGGGGAGACCCAGTACTTC
D gene: .
J gene: TRBJ2-5
V gene: TRBV24-1
clone size: .

CDR3 protein: CATLPNWGQRANVLTF
CDR3 DNA: TGTGCCACCCTTCCAAATTGGGGGCAAAGGGCCAACGTCCTGACTTTC
D gene: .
J gene: TRBJ2-6
V gene: TRBV11-2
clone size: .

CDR3 protein: CASSPGRDSPLHF
CDR3 DNA: TGTGCCAGCAGCCCCGGCAGGGATTCACCCCTCCACTTT
D gene: .
J gene: TRBJ1-6
V gene: TRBV3-1/TRBV3-2
clone size: once

CDR3 protein: CAWSVLLVPGELFF
CDR3 DNA: TGTGCCTGGAGTGTACTATTAGTTCCCGGGGAGCTGTTTTTT
D gene: .
J gene: TRBJ2-2
V gene: TRBV30
clone size: .

CDR3 protein: CASSASGHTDTQYF
CDR3 DNA: TGTGCCAGCAGCGCGAGCGGGCACACAGATACGCAGTATTTT
D gene: .
J gene: TRBJ2-3
V gene: TRBV13
clone size: .

CDR3 protein: CASSSTSGRAWGYNEQFF
CDR3 DNA: TGTGCCAGCAGCTCGACTAGCGGGAGGGCCTGGGGCTACAATGAGCAGTTCTTC
D gene: TRBD2
J gene: TRBJ2-1
V gene: TRBV13
clone size: .

CDR3 protein: CASSAGSGRGVGETQYF
CDR3 DNA: TGTGCCAGCAGCGCCGGTAGCGGGAGGGGGGTTGGAGAGACCCAGTACTTC
D gene: TRBD2
J gene: TRBJ2-5
V gene: TRBV11-2
clone size: .

CDR3 protein: CASSWAGSTYEQYF
CDR3 DNA: TGCGCCAGCAGCTGGGCGGGGAGTACCTACGAGCAGTACTTC
D gene: .
J gene: TRBJ2-7
V gene: TRBV5-1
clone size: .

CDR3 protein: CASSRRTSGSWVDTQYF
CDR3 DNA: TGTGCCAGCAGCCGAAGGACTAGCGGGAGTTGGGTAGATACGCAGTATTTT
D gene: TRBD2
J gene: TRBJ2-3
V gene: TRBV7-9
clone size: .

CDR3 protein: CASSPGMGQGANYGYTF
CDR3 DNA: TGTGCCAGCAGCCCGGGCATGGGACAGGGAGCTAACTATGGCTACACCTTC
D gene: TRBD1
J gene: TRBJ1-2
V gene: TRBV9
clone size: .

CDR3 protein: CASQTGTSATNEKLFF
CDR3 DNA: TGCGCCAGCCAAACAGGGACGAGTGCAACTAATGAAAAACTGTTTTTT
D gene: .
J gene: TRBJ1-4
V gene: TRBV5-1
clone size: .

CDR3 protein: CASSQGAYEQYF
CDR3 DNA: TGTGCCAGCAGCCAGGGGGCCTACGAGCAGTACTTC
D gene: .
J gene: TRBJ2-7
V gene: TRBV3-1/TRBV3-2
clone size: .

CDR3 protein: CASSSRANTGELFF
CDR3 DNA: TGTGCCAGCAGCTCCAGGGCGAACACCGGGGAGCTGTTTTTT
D gene: .
J gene: TRBJ2-2
V gene: TRBV5-4
clone size: .

CDR3 protein: CASSSLTSPHEQFF
CDR3 DNA: TGTGCCAGCAGTTCGCTGACTAGTCCTCATGAGCAGTTCTTC
D gene: .
J gene: TRBJ2-1
V gene: TRBV6-2/TRBV6-3
clone size: .

CDR3 protein: CACPENSGNTIYF
CDR3 DNA: TGTGCCTGTCCGGAGAACTCTGGAAACACCATATATTTT
D gene: .
J gene: TRBJ1-3
V gene: TRBV30
clone size: .

CDR3 protein: CSASGGQDSRREQYF
CDR3 DNA: TGCAGTGCTAGTGGGGGGCAGGATTCACGCAGGGAGCAGTACTTC
D gene: .
J gene: TRBJ2-7
V gene: TRBV20-1
clone size: .

CDR3 protein: CASSRQWGITYEQYF
CDR3 DNA: TGTGCCAGTAGTAGGCAATGGGGGATCACCTACGAGCAGTACTTC
D gene: .
J gene: TRBJ2-7
V gene: TRBV19
clone size: .

CDR3 protein: CASSPWIGGASKNEQFF
CDR3 DNA: TGTGCCAGCTCACCATGGATCGGGGGCGCAAGTAAAAATGAGCAGTTCTTC
D gene: .
J gene: TRBJ2-1
V gene: TRBV18
clone size: .

CDR3 protein: CASSYSSDEQYF
CDR3 DNA: TGTGCCAGCAGCTATTCTTCGGACGAGCAGTACTTC
D gene: .
J gene: TRBJ2-7
V gene: TRBV3-1/TRBV3-2
clone size: .

CDR3 protein: CASSLDGSYEQYF
CDR3 DNA: TGTGCCAGCAGCTTGGACGGAAGCTACGAGCAGTACTTC
D gene: .
J gene: TRBJ2-7
V gene: TRBV11-3
clone size: .

CDR3 protein: CASSIEGRGGPYEQYF
CDR3 DNA: TGTGCCAGTAGTATAGAGGGCAGGGGCGGACCCTACGAGCAGTACTTC
D gene: .
J gene: TRBJ2-7
V gene: TRBV19
clone size: .

CDR3 protein: CASSPGQNQPQHF
CDR3 DNA: TGTGCCAGCAGTCCCGGACAAAATCAGCCCCAGCATTTT
D gene: .
J gene: TRBJ1-5
V gene: TRBV25-1
clone size: .

CDR3 protein: CASSSTGAEDEQYF
CDR3 DNA: TGTGCCAGCAGTTCGACAGGGGCCGAGGACGAGCAGTACTTC
D gene: TRBD1
J gene: TRBJ2-7
V gene: TRBV28
clone size: .

CDR3 protein: CASSRRDNYEQYF
CDR3 DNA: TGTGCCAGTAGCCGGCGGGATAACTACGAGCAGTACTTC
D gene: .
J gene: TRBJ2-7
V gene: TRBV19
clone size: .

CDR3 protein: CASSPGSGEFNYGYTF
CDR3 DNA: TGTGCCAGCAGCCCCGGTTCGGGGGAGTTCAACTATGGCTACACCTTC
D gene: .
J gene: TRBJ1-2
V gene: TRBV5-6
clone size: .

CDR3 protein: CASSFGGIPIEQYF
CDR3 DNA: TGTGCCAGCAGTTTTGGCGGGATCCCAATAGAGCAGTACTTC
D gene: .
J gene: TRBJ2-7
V gene: TRBV28
clone size: .

CDR3 protein: CASSLRTPSYEQYF
CDR3 DNA: TGCGCCAGCAGCTTACGGACACCTTCCTACGAGCAGTACTTC
D gene: .
J gene: TRBJ2-7
V gene: TRBV4-1
clone size: .

CDR3 protein: CASSSDRVIKANTEAFF
CDR3 DNA: TGTGCCAGCAGCTCGGACAGGGTGATTAAAGCGAACACTGAAGCTTTCTTT
D gene: TRBD1
J gene: TRBJ1-1
V gene: TRBV7-9
clone size: .

CDR3 protein: CASSLTSGSYNEQFF
CDR3 DNA: TGTGCCAGCAGCTTGACTAGCGGGAGTTACAATGAGCAGTTCTTC
D gene: TRBD2
J gene: TRBJ2-1
V gene: TRBV5-4
clone size: .

CDR3 protein: CAWGENTEAFF
CDR3 DNA: TGTGCCTGGGGAGAGAACACTGAAGCTTTCTTT
D gene: .
J gene: TRBJ1-1
V gene: TRBV30
clone size: .